The rows below give T cell receptor beta chains drawn from one sample of a study of blood T cell repertoires in COVID-19. Here immunoSEQ multiplex PCR was the method, and the copy in TCRdb shows in-frame clones only, minus some. The sample consists of some 100,000 clones, roughly 92% of them appearing once. Sequencing was done on a sample of peripheral blood. The receptors were sampled from a man aged 65-85 years with acute or convalescent COVID-19. Each CDR3 is given with its conserved first and last residue. The D gene is left open where the match is weak. Not all rows give a size; the values are once, few, many and, for expanded clones, a class.

d_call j_call v_call clone_size cdr3_nt cdr3_aa
TRBD2 TRBJ2-1 TRBV9 NA TGTGCCAGCAGCGTAGGGGTGCGACTAGCGACAAGGGGGGCTAGCTCCTACAATGAGCAGTTCTTC CASSVGVRLATRGASSYNEQFF
TRBD1 TRBJ1-1 TRBV29-1 NA TGCAGCGTGCGACAGGGGCGCACTGAAGCTTTCTTT CSVRQGRTEAFF
NA TRBJ1-4 TRBV9 NA TGTGCCAGCAAGGACTCCAGTAATGAAAAACTGTTTTTT CASKDSSNEKLFF
TRBD1 TRBJ1-5 TRBV10-2 once TGCGCCAGCAGAGACAGGGGCAATCAGCCCCAGCATTTT CASRDRGNQPQHF
TRBD2 TRBJ2-7 TRBV24-1 NA TGTGCCACCAGTGTGGAAGCGGGAGGATCCTACGAGCAGTACTTC CATSVEAGGSYEQYF
NA TRBJ1-2 TRBV6-5 NA TGTGCCAGCAGCGACACAGGAGGGGCCTATGGCTACACCTTC CASSDTGGAYGYTF
NA TRBJ2-7 TRBV12-3/TRBV12-4 NA TGTGCCAGCAGAAGACAAAGCTCCTACGAGCAGTACTTC CASRRQSSYEQYF
TRBD1 TRBJ1-5 TRBV19 NA TGTGCCAGTAGTTCCCGGGACAGGGGCGGAGGCAATCAGCCCCAGCATTTT CASSSRDRGGGNQPQHF
NA TRBJ1-2 TRBV10-3 NA TGTGCCATCAGTGACCCAGGCCCCTTTGGCTACACCTTC CAISDPGPFGYTF
TRBD2 TRBJ2-1 TRBV9 NA TGTGCCAGCAGCGTAGTCAGCGGGGGCCAAGGGATTGGCAATGAGCAGTTCTTC CASSVVSGGQGIGNEQFF
NA TRBJ1-5 TRBV7-9 NA TGTGCCAGCAGCTTACTTAATCAGCCCCAGCATTTT CASSLLNQPQHF
TRBD1 TRBJ1-1 TRBV6-5 once TGTGCCAGCAGTGACTCCATCGACAGGGGGAGAGGAGCTTTCTTT CASSDSIDRGRGAFF
TRBD1 TRBJ2-3 TRBV5-4 NA TGTGCCAGCGGATTCGGGACAGGGGGTCAGGATACGCAGTATTTT CASGFGTGGQDTQYF
TRBD1 TRBJ2-7 TRBV14 NA TGTGCCAGCAGCCAATTTGAGCGGACTCCCGGGACAGGGGCGGACTACGAGCAGTACTTC CASSQFERTPGTGADYEQYF